The 17 T cell receptor beta chains presented below share a single source sample, sequenced in a study of regulatory T cells in long-lasting Graves disease. Assembly of TCR beta libraries relied on iRepertoire HTBI primers together with Arm-PCR of CDR3 regions. MiXCR, run by TCRdb on the multiplex PCR reads, gives a single entry per CDR3 protein. The table lists hundreds of thousands of distinct CDR3 sequences, about a sixth of them singletons. Stated time point: newly diagnosed GD, antithyroid drugs for less than 3 months. With RNA extracted from PBMCs as input, the TCR library was made. The same specimen was also included in a second study, on T cells in Graves' hyperthyroidism and ophthalmopathy.

The material was peripheral blood mononuclear cells (PBMCs), obtained at new diagnosis, from a patient treated with antithyroid drugs. The receptors shown here come from a woman in her 30s with Graves disease.

This clonotype was counted ten times or more. The gene calls are TRBV28 and TRBJ1-5; no definite D call. V lost 3 bases, J lost 6 bases, and 12 bases lay in between. The CDR3 sequence is 14 residues long. Germline V CDR1 and CDR2: MDHEN, SYDVKM. The CDR3 sequence: CASSFIGEGQPQHF. The CDR3 DNA reads TGTGCCAGCAGTTTTATCGGGGAGGGTCAGCCCCAGCATTTT. Full variable domain (remainder filled in from reference TRBV28 and TRBJ1-5): DVKVTQSSRYLVKRTGEKVFLECVQDMDHENMFWYRQDPGLGLRLIYFSYDVKMKEKGDIPEGYSVSREKKERFSLILESASTNQTSMYLCASSFIGEGQPQHFGDGTRLSIL.

The table lists this clonotype with many counts. This chain joins TRBV28 and TRBJ1-1; 10 bases are shared with TRBD1. The germline CDR1 and CDR2 sequences are MDHEN and SYDVKM. Trimming cost V 4 bases and J 0 bases; bases outside gene matches: 5. The CDR3 spans 16 residues. The CDR3 region is CASSSPGQGMNTEAFF. The DNA of the CDR3 is TGTGCCAGCAGTTCACCGGGACAGGGGATGAACACTGAAGCTTTCTTT.

This clonotype was seen ten or more times. This chain uses TRBV12-3 or TRBV12-4 with TRBJ1-1, with D unresolved. The CDR3 is made up of 13 amino acids. V was cut by 6 bases and J by 4 bases, with 12 bases left in between. The CDR3 loop reads CASRRSEATEAFF. The CDR3 DNA is TGTGCCAGCAGGCGTTCGGAGGCCACTGAAGCTTTCTTT.

The chain is built from TRBV29-1 and TRBJ2-7; 12 nucleotides line up with TRBD2. The CDR3 runs 14 residues. Germline loops: CDR1 SQVTM, CDR2 ANQGSEA. The junction had 10 bases not matched to a gene; V was cut back by 7 bases and J by 6 bases. For the CDR3, the DNA is TGCAGCGGAGGACTAGCGGGAAAAAGGGGCGAGCAGTACTTC. As protein: CSGGLAGKRGEQYF.

The V and J genes are TRBV2 and TRBJ1-1; D might be TRBD1 (5 bases). V was shortened by 7 bases and J by 6 bases, with 9 bases between the two germline ends. Germline V gives CDR1 SNHLY, CDR2 FYNNEI. The CDR3 consists of 11 residues. The CDR3 DNA follows: TGTGCCAGCAAGGACAACCCTGAAGCTTTCTTT. Translation: CASKDNPEAFF.

The V and J genes are TRBV11-2 and TRBJ1-4, with TRBD1 matching over 7 bases. V shed 5 bases and J 3 bases; nucleotides not matched to a gene: 6. Germline V gives CDR1 SGHAT, CDR2 FQNNGV. The length of the CDR3 is 15 residues. CDR3 protein: CASSPRDRPNEKLFF. In nucleotides, the CDR3 is TGTGCCAGCAGCCCCCGGGACAGACCTAATGAAAAACTGTTTTTT.

This clonotype was found a few times. The rearrangement links TRBV12-3 or TRBV12-4 to TRBJ1-3; D call uncertain. V was shortened by 6 bases and J by 4 bases, with 16 bases between the two germline ends. The CDR3 is 15 amino acids. This CDR3 is CASSLSPAGGNTIYF. CDR3 nucleotide sequence: TGTGCCAGCAGCCTCTCTCCTGCGGGCGGAAACACCATATATTTT.

A few counts support this clonotype. This chain links TRBV5-4 with TRBJ2-4; maybe TRBD1 (6 bases). This CDR3 has 15 amino acids. CDR1 is SGHNT, CDR2 YYREEE, per germline (reference sequence). The V end was cut by 4 bases, the J end by 6 bases, with 17 bases between. CDR3 nucleotide sequence: TGTGCCAGCAGCCCGAACAGGGCGATGTCAAACATTCAGTACTTC. Protein: CASSPNRAMSNIQYF.

This clonotype has ten or more counts. The chain links TRBV28 to TRBJ2-1; 14 nucleotides match TRBD2. J was trimmed by 7 bases and V by 8 bases; bases with no gene match: 4. CDR3 size: 14 residues. CDR1 is MDHEN and CDR2 is SYDVKM in the germline V gene. The CDR3 nucleotides are TGTGCCAGCCAGACTAGCGGGAGGGTGAATGAGCAGTTCTTC. Translation: CASQTSGRVNEQFF.

This clonotype was seen ten or more times. The chain uses TRBV5-1 and TRBJ2-1, with D unclear. The CDR3 extends over 13 amino acids. Germline V gene data show CDR1 as SGHRS and CDR2 as YFSETQ. Trimming took 7 bases from V and 0 from J, leaving 8 bases between them. Written as DNA, the CDR3 is TGCGCCAGCCGCTCACTCTCCTACAATGAGCAGTTCTTC. Its protein is CASRSLSYNEQFF. The full variable domain, rest sourced from reference TRBV5-1 and TRBJ2-1, is KAGVTQTPRYLIKTRGQQVTLSCSPISGHRSVSWYQQTPGQGLQFLFEYFSETQRNKGNFPGRFSGRQFSNSRSEMNVSTLELGDSALYLCASRSLSYNEQFFGPGTRLTVL.

This clonotype was counted ten times or more. The chain carries TRBV4-1 and TRBJ2-1; 9 bases agree with TRBD2. Germline lookup yields CDR1 MGHRA and CDR2 YSYEKL. Trimming removed 5 bases from V and 5 bases from J; junction bases left unmatched: 7. There are 15 residues in the CDR3. For the CDR3, the DNA is TGCGCCAGCAGCAATAGCGGGAGTGCACACAATGAGCAGTTCTTC. Translating it yields CASSNSGSAHNEQFF.

Ten or more counts support this clonotype. V is TRBV20-1 and J is TRBJ2-7; 8 nucleotides match TRBD2. This CDR3 comprises 13 residues. V dropped 2 bases and J dropped 0; count of bases not matched to a gene: 0. Per germline, CDR1 DFQATT and CDR2 SNEGSKA (reference sequence). Here the CDR3 DNA reads TGCAGTGCTAGACTAGCGGGCTCCTACGAGCAGTACTTC. As protein: CSARLAGSYEQYF.

This clonotype was seen many times. The chain links TRBV10-3 to TRBJ2-1; TRBD2 matches 8 bases. The CDR3 is 14 residues long. V shed 3 bases and J 6 bases; nucleotides not matched to a gene: 4. Germline loops: CDR1 ENHRY, CDR2 SYGVKD. CDR3 in DNA: TGTGCCATCAGTGATCGAACTAGCGGCAATGAGCAGTTCTTC. This translates into CAISDRTSGNEQFF.

CDR3 region: CSARPPRTVAGYTF. CDR3 in DNA: TGCAGTGCTAGACCACCGAGGACCGTTGCTGGCTACACCTTC. The chain has TRBV20-1 and TRBJ1-2, with D uncertain. V was pared by 2 bases and J by 7 bases, with 17 bases between. This CDR3 contains 14 residues. CDR1 and CDR2 from the germline V gene are DFQATT and SNEGSKA (reference sequence).

This clonotype was picked up a small number of times. A clone one base away is much larger, so this may be a read error. CDR3 nucleotide sequence: TGCAGTGCCGTAGGACTAGTGGGAGAGAATGAGCAGTTCTTC. Translation gives CSAVGLVGENEQFF. V and J are TRBV20-1 and TRBJ2-1; 7 bases agree with TRBD2. Trimming removed 6 bases from V and 7 bases from J; junction bases left unmatched: 12. From germline, CDR1 is DFQATT and CDR2 SNEGSKA (reference sequence). This CDR3 spans 14 amino acids.

The chain is built from TRBV9 and TRBJ2-4; 7 bases line up with TRBD2. The V and J ends lost 4 bases and 3 bases, in that order; junction bases with no gene match: 10. Germline assignment: CDR1 SGDLS and CDR2 YYNGEE. The CDR3 sequence is 16 residues long. The CDR3 loop reads CASSPEAGTGKNIQYF. The CDR3 bases are TGTGCCAGCAGCCCCGAAGCGGGGACGGGCAAAAACATTCAGTACTTC.

This clonotype was seen ten or more times. This rearrangement joins TRBV6-2 or TRBV6-3 to TRBJ2-4, with 13 bases that match TRBD2. Germline loops: CDR1 MNHEY, CDR2 SVGEGT. After removal of 6 bases from V and 4 bases from J, the junction contained 9 bases not matched to a gene. This CDR3 has 17 amino acids. CDR3 DNA: TGTGCCAGCAGCTCCTTCCTGACTAGCGGGAGGAAAAACATTCAGTACTTC. Amino acids: CASSSFLTSGRKNIQYF.